The T cell receptor beta chain described here comes from a study of cytomegalovirus exposure and HLA in healthy donors. About this clone: What it recognizes is unknown.

Study-level results: V- and J-gene trimming of TCR beta was linked (in a later analysis) to a missense DCLRE1C variant. The classifier reportedly diagnosed cytomegalovirus status with high specificity and sensitivity. Per a later analysis, HLA-associated TCR beta chains showed more clonal expansion than other, equally common TCR beta chains.

The primer mix had 60 Vbeta and 13 Jbeta primers. Profiling relied on immunoSEQ multiplex PCR, and the TCRdb table lists in-frame clones only, not all of them. The profile shows 130,000 or so clones, 77% of them singletons. The CDR3 covers 16 residues. Germline values: CDR1 SNHLY, CDR2 FYNNEI. After removal of 5 bases from V and 0 bases from J, the junction contained 5 bases not matched to a gene. This rearrangement joins TRBV2 to TRBJ2-2; TRBD1 matches 8 bases. The sequence was collected from a male donor in good health and CMV-seropositive. The sample taken for sequencing was PBMCs. Written as DNA, the CDR3 is TGTGCCAGCAGTCAGGACAGGGTAGCGAACACCGGGGAGCTGTTTTTT. Residues: CASSQDRVANTGELFF. The full variable domain, completed using reference TRBV2 and TRBJ2-2, is EPEVTQTPSHQVTQMGQEVILRCVPISNHLYFYWYRQILGQKVEFLVSFYNNEISEKSEIFDDQFSVERPDGSNFTLKIRSTKLEDSAMYFCASSQDRVANTGELFFGEGSRLTVL.